This paragraph covers one TCR beta chain sequence. Antigen specificity is unknown. The CDR3 has 14 residues. Trimming pared 8 bases from V and 1 base from J, leaving 14 bases between. The germline CDR1 and CDR2 sequences are SNHLY and FYNNEI. Some clones are missing from TCRdb's copy, which holds only in-frame ones; the method was immunoSEQ multiplex PCR. The sample contains about 140,000 clones, 89% of which appear only once. This sample is part of a study of T cell responses to AZD1222 COVID-19 vaccine. Study results and caveats: Following two doses of AZD1222, Spike-specific TCR breadth and depth rose.

The receptor was derived from an adult in good health. The chain joins TRBV2 to TRBJ2-5, with D possibly TRBD2 on 5 matching bases. The specimen comprised peripheral blood, sampled on day 0 of AZD1222 vaccination. CDR3 DNA sequence: TGTGCCAGCGGACTGACACGCGCCCAAGAGACCCAGTACTTC. It specifies CASGLTRAQETQYF.